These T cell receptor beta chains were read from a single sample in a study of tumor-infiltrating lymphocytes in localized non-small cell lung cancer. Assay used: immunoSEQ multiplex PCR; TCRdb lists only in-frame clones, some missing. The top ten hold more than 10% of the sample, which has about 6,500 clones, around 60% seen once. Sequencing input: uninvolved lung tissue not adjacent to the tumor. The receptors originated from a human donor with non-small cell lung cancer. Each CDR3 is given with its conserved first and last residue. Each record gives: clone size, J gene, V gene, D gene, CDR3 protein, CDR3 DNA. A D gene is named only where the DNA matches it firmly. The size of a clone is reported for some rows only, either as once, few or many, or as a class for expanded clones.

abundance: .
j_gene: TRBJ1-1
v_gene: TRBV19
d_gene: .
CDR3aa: CASSRAYAEAFF
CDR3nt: TGTGCCAGTAGTAGGGCTTATGCTGAAGCTTTCTTT

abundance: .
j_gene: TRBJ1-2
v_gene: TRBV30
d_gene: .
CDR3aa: CAWSVPSSNYGYTF
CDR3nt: TGTGCCTGGAGTGTACCTTCTTCTAACTATGGCTACACCTTC

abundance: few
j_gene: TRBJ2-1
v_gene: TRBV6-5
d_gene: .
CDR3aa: CASSYGPNEQFF
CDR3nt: TGTGCCAGCAGTTACGGTCCCAATGAGCAGTTCTTC

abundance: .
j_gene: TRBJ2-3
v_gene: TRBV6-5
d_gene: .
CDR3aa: CASSYSKDTQYF
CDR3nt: TGTGCCAGCAGTTACTCGAAAGATACGCAGTATTTT

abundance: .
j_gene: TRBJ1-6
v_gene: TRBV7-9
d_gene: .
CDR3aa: CASSRAIARRAGSPLHF
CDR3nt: TGTGCCAGCAGCAGGGCAATTGCGCGGAGGGCGGGTTCACCCCTCCACTTT

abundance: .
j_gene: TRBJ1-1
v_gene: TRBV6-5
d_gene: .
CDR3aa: CASSPTFGRNTEAFF
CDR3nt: TGTGCCAGCAGTCCGACCTTCGGGAGGAACACTGAAGCTTTCTTT

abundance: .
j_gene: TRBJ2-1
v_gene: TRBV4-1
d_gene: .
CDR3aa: CASSQDVGSWNEQFF
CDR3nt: TGCGCCAGCAGCCAAGATGTAGGCTCGTGGAATGAGCAGTTCTTC

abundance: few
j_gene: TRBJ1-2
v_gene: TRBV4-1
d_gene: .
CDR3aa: CASSRAGWNYGYTF
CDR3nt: TGCGCCAGCAGCCGCGCAGGGTGGAACTATGGCTACACCTTC

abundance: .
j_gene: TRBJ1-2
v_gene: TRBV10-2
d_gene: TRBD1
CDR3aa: CASMGQGIYGYTF
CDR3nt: TGCGCCAGCATGGGACAGGGCATTTATGGCTACACCTTC

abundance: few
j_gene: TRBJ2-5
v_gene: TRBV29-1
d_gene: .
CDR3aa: CSVVGGETQYF
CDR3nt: TGCAGCGTTGTAGGGGGAGAGACCCAGTACTTC

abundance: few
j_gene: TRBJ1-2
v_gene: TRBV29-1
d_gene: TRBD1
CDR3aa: CSVEEGQGAGYTF
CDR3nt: TGCAGCGTTGAAGAAGGACAGGGGGCTGGCTACACCTTC